These T cell receptor beta chains were read from a single sample in a study of sequential checkpoint blockade in melanoma. Sequenced by immunoSEQ multiplex PCR; TCRdb stores in-frame clones only, minus some. This table has approximately 20,000 clones, about three fifths appearing once. The source was CD8+ T cells sorted from blood (inferred from file names), collected from a patient given nivolumab and ipilimumab in sequence. Every receptor here comes from a human donor with melanoma. Each CDR3 is given with its conserved first and last residue. The D gene is left open where the match is weak. Clone size is stated in some rows and not others, as once, few, many or a class when expanded.

v_gene	len	d_gene	abundance	j_gene	CDR3aa	CDR3nt
TRBV5-5	12	.	.	TRBJ2-5	CASSRPLDTQYF	TGTGCCAGCAGCCGCCCACTCGATACCCAGTACTTC
TRBV15	15	.	.	TRBJ2-2	CATSRGELSTGELFF	TGTGCCACCAGCAGAGGAGAGCTGTCCACCGGGGAGCTGTTTTTT
TRBV29-1	13	TRBD1	.	TRBJ2-3	CSAGTGTTDTQYF	TGCAGCGCTGGGACAGGTACCACAGATACGCAGTATTTT
TRBV6-1	15	TRBD1	.	TRBJ2-7	CASSLGTGVSYEQYF	TGTGCCAGCAGTCTAGGGACAGGGGTATCCTACGAGCAGTACTTC
TRBV5-1	15	TRBD1	.	TRBJ1-5	CASSYLPGQGRPQHF	TGCGCCAGCAGCTACCTACCGGGACAGGGGAGGCCCCAGCATTTT
TRBV7-9	17	TRBD1	.	TRBJ1-2	CASSSDRDRGGRYGYTF	TGTGCCAGCAGCTCCGACCGGGACAGGGGAGGTCGGTATGGCTACACCTTC
TRBV6-6	15	TRBD1	.	TRBJ2-1	CASARGHLGYNEQFF	TGTGCCAGCGCCAGGGGGCATCTGGGGTACAATGAGCAGTTCTTC
TRBV9	16	.	.	TRBJ2-7	CASSVGSSGISYEQYF	TGTGCCAGCAGCGTAGGAAGCTCCGGGATTTCCTACGAGCAGTACTTC
TRBV7-9	15	TRBD1	.	TRBJ2-7	CASSTEGQGRREQYF	TGTGCCAGCAGCACGGAAGGACAGGGTCGGCGCGAGCAGTACTTC
TRBV15	16	TRBD2	.	TRBJ2-1	CATSRETSGRYNEQFF	TGTGCCACCAGCAGAGAGACTAGCGGGAGATACAATGAGCAGTTCTTC
TRBV19	16	.	.	TRBJ2-1	CASSIGVIRAYNEQFF	TGTGCCAGTAGTATAGGGGTAATCCGGGCCTACAATGAGCAGTTCTTC
TRBV9	14	TRBD1	.	TRBJ2-3	CASSPWTGLDTQYF	TGTGCCAGCAGCCCGTGGACAGGTCTAGATACGCAGTATTTT
TRBV28	20	TRBD1	.	TRBJ1-5	CASSPPPGTVSVGSLQPQHF	TGTGCCAGCAGTCCCCCACCCGGGACAGTCAGTGTCGGGTCCCTTCAGCCCCAGCATTTT
TRBV5-3	14	TRBD1	.	TRBJ1-5	CASSLQGEAQPQHF	TGTGCCAGCAGCTTACAGGGGGAGGCGCAGCCCCAGCATTTT
TRBV15	16	.	.	TRBJ1-6	CATSRPGTIYNSPLHF	TGTGCCACCAGCAGGCCCGGGACTATCTATAATTCACCCCTCCACTTT
TRBV7-6	14	.	.	TRBJ2-5	CASSEGSTGETQYF	TGTGCCAGCAGCGAAGGTTCCACGGGGGAGACCCAGTACTTC
TRBV27	16	TRBD2	.	TRBJ2-1	CASSFIAGSSYNEQFF	TGTGCCAGCAGTTTTATAGCGGGAAGCTCCTACAATGAGCAGTTCTTC
TRBV28	16	TRBD1	.	TRBJ2-3	CASSLGTVDFTDTQYF	TGTGCCAGCAGTTTAGGGACAGTCGATTTCACAGATACGCAGTATTTT
TRBV4-1	16	.	.	TRBJ2-7	CASSLASARRPAEQYF	TGTGCCAGCAGCTTGGCCAGTGCCCGGCGGCCTGCCGAGCAGTACTTC
TRBV5-5	15	TRBD1	.	TRBJ2-7	CASSFSGTVSYEQYF	TGTGCCAGCAGCTTTTCCGGGACAGTATCTTACGAGCAGTACTTC
TRBV19	14	.	.	TRBJ1-3	CASSIHISGNTIYF	TGTGCCAGTAGTATTCACATCTCTGGAAACACCATATATTTT
TRBV27	15	TRBD1	.	TRBJ1-1	CASSSKTGGRAEAFF	TGTGCCAGCAGTTCCAAGACAGGGGGCCGTGCTGAAGCCTTCTTT
TRBV7-8	15	TRBD1	.	TRBJ1-2	CASSHGTGGVHGYTF	TGTGCCAGCAGCCACGGGACAGGGGGCGTTCATGGCTACACCTTC
TRBV27	19	TRBD1	.	TRBJ1-1	CASSILIPGQHLMNTEAFF	TGTGCCAGCAGTATCCTAATCCCGGGACAGCACTTGATGAACACTGAAGCTTTCTTT
TRBV11-1	15	TRBD2	.	TRBJ2-4	CASSELAGYKNIQYF	TGTGCCAGCAGCGAACTAGCGGGGTACAAAAACATTCAGTACTTC
TRBV9	15	TRBD1	.	TRBJ2-2	CASSPGQGDTGELFF	TGTGCCAGCAGCCCGGGACAGGGCGACACCGGGGAGCTGTTTTTT
TRBV6-6	13	TRBD1	few	TRBJ2-1	CATGTGGLYEQFF	TGTGCCACCGGGACAGGGGGCTTGTATGAGCAGTTCTTC
TRBV4-1	13	.	.	TRBJ1-2	CASSQRTGRGYTF	TGCGCCAGCAGCCAACGTACGGGAAGGGGCTACACCTTC
TRBV11-2	18	TRBD1	few	TRBJ2-6	CASSLDLGGAVGANVLTF	TGTGCCAGCAGCTTAGATTTAGGGGGCGCAGTTGGGGCCAACGTCCTGACTTTC
TRBV6-4	15	.	.	TRBJ1-1	CASGRQVPTGTEAFF	TGTGCCAGCGGTAGGCAGGTTCCAACCGGCACTGAAGCTTTCTTT
TRBV9	14	.	.	TRBJ1-1	CASSPSALDTEAFF	TGTGCCAGCAGCCCTAGTGCCTTGGACACTGAAGCTTTCTTT
TRBV4-3	12	.	.	TRBJ2-7	CASSQEAGPQYF	TGCGCCAGCAGCCAAGAGGCGGGGCCGCAGTACTTC
TRBV27	15	TRBD2	few	TRBJ2-7	CASSLSSGRVYEQYF	TGTGCCAGCAGTTTATCTAGCGGGAGAGTTTACGAGCAGTACTTC
TRBV5-4	11	.	few	TRBJ1-1	CASSSGDRSFF	TGTGCCAGCAGCTCCGGAGACAGATCCTTCTTT
TRBV30	16	TRBD2	.	TRBJ2-1	CAWDSYPGLANNEQFF	TGTGCCTGGGATTCGTACCCGGGACTAGCGAACAATGAGCAGTTCTTC
TRBV27	15	.	.	TRBJ2-2	CASSLVQGNTGELFF	TGTGCCAGCAGTTTAGTTCAGGGGAACACCGGGGAGCTGTTTTTT
TRBV4-1	14	.	.	TRBJ2-3	CASSQVTGTDTQYF	TGCGCCAGCAGCCAAGTCACTGGCACAGATACGCAGTATTTT
TRBV28	14	.	.	TRBJ1-1	CASSLGLMNTEAFF	TGTGCCAGCAGTTTAGGGCTGATGAACACTGAAGCTTTCTTT
TRBV11-2	16	TRBD2	.	TRBJ2-5	CASSPGTSGGEETQYF	TGTGCCAGCAGCCCTGGGACTAGCGGGGGCGAAGAGACCCAGTACTTC
TRBV7-6	14	.	few	TRBJ2-3	CAISRDPFPDTQYF	TGTGCCATTAGCCGGGATCCCTTCCCAGATACGCAGTATTTT
TRBV27	16	.	.	TRBJ2-3	CASSPLGAGGTDTQYF	TGTGCCAGCAGCCCCTTGGGGGCCGGGGGCACAGATACGCAGTATTTT
TRBV2	17	TRBD2	.	TRBJ2-2	CASSEASGSALVGELFF	TGTGCCAGCAGTGAGGCTAGCGGGAGCGCGTTGGTCGGGGAGCTGTTTTTT
TRBV6-5	13	.	.	TRBJ1-5	CASREYSNQPQHF	TGTGCCAGCAGAGAGTATAGCAATCAGCCCCAGCATTTT
TRBV7-6	15	TRBD2	.	TRBJ2-1	CASSSLLAGVDEQFF	TGTGCCAGCAGCTCGCTACTAGCGGGGGTGGATGAGCAGTTCTTC
TRBV2	14	TRBD2	medium-sized	TRBJ2-7	CASSVLAGPYEQYF	TGTGCCAGCAGTGTTTTAGCGGGCCCCTACGAGCAGTACTTC
TRBV6-1	14	TRBD1	.	TRBJ2-1	CASSETAGGWEQFF	TGTGCCAGCAGTGAAACCGCAGGGGGCTGGGAGCAGTTCTTC
TRBV7-9	11	.	.	TRBJ2-7	CASSSLYEQYF	TGTGCCAGCAGCTCGTTATACGAGCAGTACTTC
TRBV5-5	14	.	.	TRBJ2-7	CASSLTGWGYEQYF	TGTGCCAGCAGCTTAACAGGGTGGGGCTACGAGCAGTACTTC
TRBV25-1	14	.	once	TRBJ1-2	CASSEGGENYGYTF	TGTGCCAGCAGTGAGGGGGGGGAGAACTATGGCTACACCTTC
TRBV20-1	11	.	few	TRBJ1-2	CSVTGYYGYTF	TGCAGTGTAACAGGGTACTATGGCTACACCTTC
TRBV28	15	.	.	TRBJ2-1	CASKPMVVSYNEQFF	TGTGCCAGCAAACCAATGGTAGTATCCTACAATGAGCAGTTCTTC
TRBV27	14	.	once	TRBJ1-1	CASSLSHRNTEAFF	TGTGCCAGCAGTTTATCGCACAGGAACACTGAAGCTTTCTTT
TRBV7-8	12	.	.	TRBJ2-7	CASTDRVEEQYF	TGTGCCAGCACCGATCGGGTAGAAGAGCAGTACTTC
TRBV7-6	16	TRBD2	.	TRBJ2-3	CASSLQRGVRTDTQYF	TGTGCCAGCAGCCTCCAGCGGGGGGTCCGCACAGATACGCAGTATTTT
TRBV6-1	12	.	once	TRBJ1-1	CASRRGNTEAFF	TGTGCCAGCAGGCGGGGGAACACTGAAGCTTTCTTT